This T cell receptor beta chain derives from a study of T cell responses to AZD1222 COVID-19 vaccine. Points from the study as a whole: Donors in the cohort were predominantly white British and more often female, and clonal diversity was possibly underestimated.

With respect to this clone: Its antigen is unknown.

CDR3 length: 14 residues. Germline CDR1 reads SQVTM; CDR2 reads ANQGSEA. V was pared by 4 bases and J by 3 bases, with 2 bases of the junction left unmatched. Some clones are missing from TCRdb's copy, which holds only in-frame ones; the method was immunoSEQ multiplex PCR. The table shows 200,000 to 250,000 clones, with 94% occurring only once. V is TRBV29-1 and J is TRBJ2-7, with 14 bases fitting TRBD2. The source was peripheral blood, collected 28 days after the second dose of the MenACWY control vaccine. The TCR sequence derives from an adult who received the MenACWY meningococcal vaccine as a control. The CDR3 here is CSVAGTSGSYEQYF. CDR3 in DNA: TGCAGCGTTGCGGGGACTAGCGGGAGCTACGAGCAGTACTTC.